A single sample gave rise to the 11 T cell receptor beta chains below, sequenced in a study of cytomegalovirus exposure and HLA in healthy donors. 60 Vbeta and 13 Jbeta primers were used in PCR. The table came from immunoSEQ multiplex PCR; TCRdb's copy has only in-frame clones and leaves some out. Here the sample spans roughly 100,000 clones, approximately 70% being singletons. The sequenced sample consisted of PBMCs. The receptors derive from a woman between 45 and 60 years old in good health and CMV-seronegative.

Only a few counts were recorded for this clone. The V and J genes are TRBV20-1 and TRBJ2-5; D possibly corresponds to TRBD2 (5 bases). Per germline, CDR1 DFQATT and CDR2 SNEGSKA (reference sequence). V was cut by 8 bases and J by 2 bases, with 9 bases left in between. The CDR3 consists of 11 residues. This CDR3 reads CSPGWQETQYF. The CDR3 DNA reads TGCAGTCCGGGGTGGCAAGAGACCCAGTACTTC.

This chain links TRBV7-2 with TRBJ2-1, with TRBD2 matching 10 bases. Germline V gives CDR1 SGHTA, CDR2 FQGNSA. The CDR3 spans 15 residues. After removal of 3 bases from V and 9 bases from J, the junction contained 8 bases not matched to a gene. The chain's CDR3 is CASSFLAGARGEQFF. The CDR3 DNA is TGTGCCAGCAGCTTCCTAGCGGGGGCTCGAGGTGAGCAGTTCTTC.

This rearrangement joins TRBV2 to TRBJ1-2; D uncertain. Trimming took 7 bases from V and 3 from J, leaving 12 bases between them. Germline CDR1 is SNHLY and CDR2 is FYNNEI. CDR3 length: 13 residues. The CDR3: CASNQGVDYGYTF. The DNA of the CDR3 is TGTGCCAGCAATCAAGGAGTGGACTATGGCTACACCTTC.

This clone was detected a few times. The chain combines TRBV28 with TRBJ1-5, with 8 bases lining up with TRBD1. Germline V gives CDR1 MDHEN, CDR2 SYDVKM. The CDR3 contains 15 residues. Trimming at V came to 2 bases and at J to 3 bases, leaving 3 bases not matched to a gene. The CDR3 DNA is TGTGCCAGCAGTTTACCGACAGGGGCCAATCAGCCCCAGCATTTT. Its translation: CASSLPTGANQPQHF.

The V gene is TRBV25-1, the J gene TRBJ2-3; 7 nucleotides line up with TRBD2. This CDR3 spans 14 amino acids. CDR1 is MGHDK, CDR2 SYGVNS, per germline. V lost 6 bases and J lost 3; bases outside the gene matches: 6. The CDR3 reads CASRGGVGTDTQYF. The CDR3 coding sequence is TGTGCCAGCAGGGGGGGGGTAGGGACAGATACGCAGTATTTT. Supplemented by reference TRBV25-1 and TRBJ2-3, the full variable domain reads EADIYQTPRYLVIGTGKKITLECSQTMGHDKMYWYQQDPGMELHLIHYSYGVNSTEKGDLSSESTVSRIRTEHFPLTLESARPSHTSQYLCASRGGVGTDTQYFGPGTRLTVL.

The chain recombines TRBV5-1 with TRBJ2-3; no firm D call. Germline assignment: CDR1 SGHRS and CDR2 YFSETQ. The CDR3 is 13 residues long. V lost 2 bases to trimming and J lost 2 bases, with 6 bases between them. Here the CDR3 reads CASSFLFTDTQYF. The CDR3, as DNA: TGCGCCAGCAGCTTCCTCTTCACAGATACGCAGTATTTT.

The chain joins TRBV11-3 to TRBJ1-2, with 7 bases fitting TRBD1. V gave up 5 bases and J gave up 4 bases; unmatched junction bases: 10. Germline V gene lookup returns CDR1 SGHNT and CDR2 YENEEA. The CDR3 contains 15 residues. As DNA, the CDR3 is TGTGCCAGCAGCGGACCAACAGGGGTTGTCTATGGCTACACCTTC. This codes for CASSGPTGVVYGYTF.

On this clone: This CDR3 fails to terminate in the conserved phenylalanine or tryptophan, so it likely reflects a read error. The rearrangement links TRBV4-1 to TRBJ1-3; D unclear. Germline V gene lookup returns CDR1 MGHRA and CDR2 YSYEKL. The CDR3 runs 14 residues. DNA of the CDR3: TGCGCCAGCCGCCAGGAGTTCTCTGGAAACACCATATATCTT. Amino acids: CASRQEFSGNTIYL.

The chain links TRBV7-2 to TRBJ2-3, with 13 bases fitting TRBD2. CDR1 and CDR2 from the germline V gene are SGHTA and FQGNSA. J gave up 4 bases and V 5 bases, and 6 bases lay outside the gene matches. This CDR3 spans 16 amino acids. CDR3 amino acids: CASSMILAGGPDTQYF. The CDR3 DNA reads TGTGCCAGCAGCATGATACTAGCGGGAGGGCCAGATACGCAGTATTTT.

This clone was seen once. This chain joins TRBV14 and TRBJ2-5, with TRBD1 matching 7 bases. This CDR3 contains 16 residues. In germline, CDR1 is SGHDN, CDR2 FVKESK. V was pared by 1 base and J by 5 bases, with 10 bases of the junction left unmatched. The CDR3 protein is CASSQGTHRGEETQYF. The DNA of the CDR3 is TGTGCCAGCAGCCAAGGAACGCACAGGGGCGAGGAGACCCAGTACTTC.

The J gene is TRBJ1-2, the V gene TRBV7-9, with TRBD1 matching 9 bases. Germline CDR1 is SEHNR and CDR2 is FQNEAQ (reference sequence). J was trimmed by 7 bases and V by 6 bases; bases with no gene match: 6. This CDR3 comprises 13 residues. The CDR3 nucleotides read TGTGCCAGCAGTACAGGGGGCAGCAGTGGCTACACCTTC. The encoded protein is CASSTGGSSGYTF.